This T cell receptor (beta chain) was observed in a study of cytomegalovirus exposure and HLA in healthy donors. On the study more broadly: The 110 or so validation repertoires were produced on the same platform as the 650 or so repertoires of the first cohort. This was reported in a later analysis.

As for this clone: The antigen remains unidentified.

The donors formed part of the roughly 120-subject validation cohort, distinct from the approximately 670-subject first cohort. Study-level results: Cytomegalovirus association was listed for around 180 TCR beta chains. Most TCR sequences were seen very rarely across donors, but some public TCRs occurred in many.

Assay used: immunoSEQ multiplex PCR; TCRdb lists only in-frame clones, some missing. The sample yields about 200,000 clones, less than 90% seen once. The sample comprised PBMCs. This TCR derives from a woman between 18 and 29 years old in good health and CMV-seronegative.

The CDR3 here is CASTQGPRGYTF. As DNA, the CDR3 is TGTGCCTCCACACAGGGCCCCAGGGGCTACACCTTC. The rearrangement uses TRBV30 and TRBJ1-2; D possibly corresponds to TRBD1 (6 bases). Per the germline V gene, CDR1 is GTSNPN and CDR2 is SVGIG (reference sequence). Trimming shortened V by 7 bases and J by 8 bases, and 17 bases separated the two germline ends. The CDR3 has 12 residues.